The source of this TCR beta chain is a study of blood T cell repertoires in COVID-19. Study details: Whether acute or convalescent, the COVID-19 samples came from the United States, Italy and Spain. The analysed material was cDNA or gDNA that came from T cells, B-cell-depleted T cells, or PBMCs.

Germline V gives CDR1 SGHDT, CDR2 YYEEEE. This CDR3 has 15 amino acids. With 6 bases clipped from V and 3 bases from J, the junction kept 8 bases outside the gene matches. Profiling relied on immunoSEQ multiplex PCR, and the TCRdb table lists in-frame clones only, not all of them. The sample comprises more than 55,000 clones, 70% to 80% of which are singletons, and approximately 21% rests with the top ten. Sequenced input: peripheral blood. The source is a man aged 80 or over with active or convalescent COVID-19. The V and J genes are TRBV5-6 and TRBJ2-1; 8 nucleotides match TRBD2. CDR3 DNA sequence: TGTGCCAGCACTGGAGCGGGGGTTTTCTACAATGAGCAGTTCTTC. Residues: CASTGAGVFYNEQFF.